One sample yielded the 25 T cell receptor beta chains listed below, sequenced in a study of human T cells and chemical hapten exposure. One entry per CDR3 protein results from TCRdb running MiXCR on the RACE reads. The repertoire includes about 380,000 distinct CDR3 sequences, more than 4.5% of them detected once, and about 2.5% sits in the top ten. Noted time point: pre-sensitization, week 0. Noted treatment: therapeutic diphenylcyclopropenone sensitization with weekly scalp DPC. The material was whole blood, obtained in connection with sensitization to the hapten diphenylcyclopropenone (DPC). The receptors were gathered from a woman aged 50 to 60 with alopecia areata. Some clones in this sample may be carry-over from other donors' samples.

The genes are TRBV6-5 and TRBJ2-1; 9 nucleotides line up with TRBD1. Germline V lookup: CDR1 MNHEY, CDR2 SVGAGI. Unmatched junction bases numbered 4, after V lost 6 bases and J lost 10 bases. This CDR3 has 12 amino acids. The CDR3 here is CASRRGTGEQFF. CDR3 DNA sequence: TGTGCCAGCAGACGAGGGACAGGGGAGCAGTTCTTC.

This clonotype came up many times. V usage is TRBV20-1 and J usage is TRBJ2-1, with TRBD2 identical over 14 bases. Germline CDR1 reads DFQATT; CDR2 reads SNEGSKA (reference sequence). Losses at the gene ends were 6 bases for V and 4 bases for J; bases not matched to a gene: 5. This CDR3 has 15 amino acids. As DNA, the CDR3 is TGCAGTGCGTGGGGACTAGCGGGAGTTTACAATGAGCAGTTCTTC. Protein: CSAWGLAGVYNEQFF.

This clonotype was seen repeatedly, ten times or more. The DNA of the CDR3 is TGTGCCAGCAGCTTAGCGGGGGGAATAGATACGCAGTATTTT. It is translated as CASSLAGGIDTQYF. The chain has TRBV7-6 and TRBJ2-3, with a tentative D call TRBD2 (6 bases). Trimming took off 0 bases at V and 5 bases at J, with 9 bases between the two ends. From germline, CDR1 is SGHVS and CDR2 FNYEAQ. CDR3 size: 14 residues.

This clonotype was counted at least ten times. The CDR3 is CASSPPSGGITDTQYF. CDR3 nucleotides: TGTGCCAGCAGCCCGCCGAGCGGGGGCATCACAGATACGCAGTATTTT. V is TRBV9 and J is TRBJ2-3, with 8 bases matching TRBD2. Trimming took 4 bases from V and 2 from J; bases not matched to a gene: 9. Looked up from germline, CDR1 is SGDLS and CDR2 is YYNGEE. The CDR3 is 16 residues long.

In its sample, this clonotype was seen a few times. V and J are TRBV29-1 and TRBJ2-5; TRBD2 is a possible D gene (6 bases). The ends were cut back, 0 bases at V and 5 bases at J, with 16 bases in the middle. From germline, CDR1 is SQVTM and CDR2 ANQGSEA. This CDR3 is 15 amino acids long. The CDR3 here is CSVEEGWGGLETQYF. As DNA, the CDR3 is TGCAGCGTTGAAGAGGGGTGGGGAGGACTGGAGACCCAGTACTTC.

This clonotype was seen more than once but under ten times. The V call is TRBV12-3 or TRBV12-4, the J call TRBJ1-2; D may be TRBD1 (6 bases). The CDR3 is 13 amino acids. V was cut by 6 bases and J by 4 bases, with 12 bases left in between. The CDR3 DNA is TGTGCCAGCAGCGAGAGGGGGTTCTATGGCTACACCTTC. This translates into CASSERGFYGYTF.

This clonotype was picked up a small number of times. This chain connects TRBV10-3 to TRBJ1-6, with TRBD1 matching 7 bases. Unmatched junction bases numbered 5, after V lost 3 bases and J lost 9 bases. CDR1 is ENHRY and CDR2 is SYGVKD in the germline V gene. This CDR3 region has 14 residues. DNA for the CDR3: TGTGCCATCAGTGACGACAGGGCGGCTTCACCCCTCCACTTT. Its translation: CAISDDRAASPLHF.

The chain's CDR3 is CASKGLNTEAFF. CDR3 coding DNA: TGTGCCAGCAAGGGACTAAACACTGAAGCTTTCTTT. The chain uses TRBV12-3 or TRBV12-4 and TRBJ1-1; a possible D gene is TRBD1 (5 bases). The CDR3 consists of 12 residues. Trimming took off 7 bases at V and 2 bases at J, with 8 bases between the two ends.

Many counts were recorded for this clonotype. The rearrangement joins TRBV7-8 to TRBJ2-3, with D perhaps TRBD2 (5 bases). This CDR3 is built from 14 residues. V dropped 4 bases and J dropped 2 bases, with 10 bases sitting between them. CDR1 is SGHVS and CDR2 is FQNEAQ in the germline V gene. The CDR3 DNA is TGTGCCAGCAGCTACACGGGGTACACAGATACGCAGTATTTT. It specifies CASSYTGYTDTQYF. Full variable domain (remainder filled in from reference TRBV7-8 and TRBJ2-3): GAGVSQSPRYKVAKRGQDVALRCDPISGHVSLFWYQQALGQGPEFLTYFQNEAQLDKSGLPSDRFFAERPEGSVSTLKIQRTQQEDSAVYLCASSYTGYTDTQYFGPGTRLTVL.

This chain connects TRBV2 to TRBJ2-3, with D uncertain. The CDR3 runs to 11 residues. V gave up 5 bases and J gave up 6 bases, with 6 bases separating them. CDR1 is SNHLY and CDR2 is FYNNEI in the germline V gene. CDR3 sequence reads: CASSTMDTQYF. The CDR3 DNA sequence: TGTGCCAGCAGTACCATGGATACGCAGTATTTT.

This clonotype appeared a few times. This chain joins TRBV9 and TRBJ2-3; 7 positions match TRBD2. V lost 1 base, J lost 4 bases, and 15 bases stayed unmatched. CDR3 length: 18 residues. Germline values: CDR1 SGDLS, CDR2 YYNGEE. The CDR3, as DNA: TGTGCCAGCAGCGTATATACTAGCGCCCCGGAGTTCTCAGATACGCAGTATTTT. Protein product: CASSVYTSAPEFSDTQYF. Full variable domain (remainder filled in from reference TRBV9 and TRBJ2-3): DSGVTQTPKHLITATGQRVTLRCSPRSGDLSVYWYQQSLDQGLQFLIQYYNGEERAKGNILERFSAQQFPDLHSELNLSSLELGDSALYFCASSVYTSAPEFSDTQYFGPGTRLTVL.

This clonotype was seen many times. The rearrangement links TRBV5-6 to TRBJ1-1; TRBD1 matches at 10 bases. Trimming removed 2 bases from V and 4 bases from J; junction bases left unmatched: 8. Germline CDR1 reads SGHDT; CDR2 reads YYEEEE. The CDR3 has 16 amino acids. The CDR3, as DNA: TGTGCCAGCAGCTTTGGGACAGGGGAGTACGGCACTGAAGCTTTCTTT. It encodes CASSFGTGEYGTEAFF. Full variable domain (outside the CDR3, taken from reference TRBV5-6 and TRBJ1-1): DAGVTQSPTHLIKTRGQQVTLRCSPKSGHDTVSWYQQALGQGPQFIFQYYEEEERQRGNFPDRFSGHQFPNYSSELNVNALLLGDSALYLCASSFGTGEYGTEAFFGQGTRLTVV.

This clonotype occurred a few times. The chain has TRBV5-6 and TRBJ2-1; 12 nucleotides line up with TRBD2. Germline V gene data show CDR1 as SGHDT and CDR2 as YYEEEE. J was trimmed by 5 bases and V by 2 bases; bases with no gene match: 2. The CDR3 runs 15 residues. CDR3 in DNA: TGTGCCAGCAGCTTCGGACTAGCGGGAAACAATGAGCAGTTCTTC. It encodes CASSFGLAGNNEQFF. Complete variable domain (other parts from reference TRBV5-6 and TRBJ2-1): DAGVTQSPTHLIKTRGQQVTLRCSPKSGHDTVSWYQQALGQGPQFIFQYYEEEERQRGNFPDRFSGHQFPNYSSELNVNALLLGDSALYLCASSFGLAGNNEQFFGPGTRLTVL.

This clonotype was counted at least ten times. The chain is built from TRBV4-3 and TRBJ2-7, with TRBD2 matching 8 bases. From germline, CDR1 is LGHNA and CDR2 YSLEER. This CDR3 region has 17 residues. V lost 0 bases, J lost 1 base, and 8 bases stayed unmatched. CDR3: CASSQDPPSGLSYEQYF. CDR3 DNA sequence: TGCGCCAGCAGCCAAGATCCCCCTAGCGGGTTGTCCTACGAGCAGTACTTC.

This clonotype was observed at least ten times. V is TRBV29-1 and J is TRBJ1-4; 8 bases fit TRBD1. From germline, CDR1 is SQVTM and CDR2 ANQGSEA. The CDR3 length is 13 residues. The J segment lost 4 bases and the V segment lost 8 bases, leaving 6 bases of the junction unmatched. The CDR3 spells CSSQTGVNEKLFF. DNA for the CDR3: TGCAGCTCTCAGACAGGGGTTAATGAAAAACTGTTTTTT.

This clonotype was seen ten or more times. The chain carries TRBV3-1 and TRBJ2-3, with D maybe TRBD2 (5 bases). V was pared by 3 bases and J by 5 bases, with 6 bases between. The CDR3 is 12 amino acids. In germline, CDR1 is LGHDT, CDR2 YNNKEL (reference sequence). The CDR3 is CASSHGLDTQYF. The CDR3 nucleotides read TGTGCCAGCAGCCATGGACTAGATACGCAGTATTTT.

This clonotype was seen repeatedly, ten times or more. J is TRBJ2-5 and V is TRBV7-9, with D unresolved. The length of the CDR3 is 14 residues. V lost 2 bases and J 0 bases, leaving 7 bases between the germline ends. Germline assignment: CDR1 SEHNR and CDR2 FQNEAQ (reference sequence). The CDR3 is CASSLRGDQETQYF. The DNA of the CDR3 is TGTGCCAGCAGCTTACGCGGCGACCAAGAGACCCAGTACTTC.

This clonotype was counted at least ten times. CDR3 residues: CASSLGGQNEQYF. CDR3 coding DNA: TGTGCCAGCAGTTTGGGGGGGCAGAACGAGCAGTACTTC. The chain joins TRBV12-3 or TRBV12-4 to TRBJ2-7; maybe TRBD2 (7 bases). CDR3 length: 13 amino acids. Trimming removed 3 bases at V and 5 bases at J, with 11 bases between.

The chain combines TRBV4-1 with TRBJ2-5; D is ambiguous. CDR3 length: 15 residues. V was cut by 2 bases and J by 0 bases, with 10 bases left in between. Germline CDR1 reads MGHRA; CDR2 reads YSYEKL. In nucleotides, the CDR3 is TGCGCCAGCAGCCAAAAATTGGGATACCAAGAGACCCAGTACTTC. This codes for CASSQKLGYQETQYF.

This clonotype was picked up a small number of times. V and J are TRBV7-2 and TRBJ1-2, with unresolved D. This CDR3 region has 12 residues. In germline, CDR1 is SGHTA, CDR2 FQGNSA. Trimming stripped 3 bases from V and 3 bases from J, with 5 bases between. CDR3 loop: CASSFQDYGYTF. DNA for the CDR3: TGTGCCAGCAGCTTTCAGGACTATGGCTACACCTTC.

Ten or more counts support this clonotype. The chain links TRBV6-1 to TRBJ2-4; TRBD2 might be the D (6 bases). The CDR3 extends over 17 amino acids. Germline CDR1 MNHNS, CDR2 SASEGT. V lost 7 bases and J 0 bases, leaving 19 bases between the germline ends. CDR3 in amino acids: CASTPIGTQLAKNIQYF. CDR3 DNA: TGTGCCAGCACTCCGATTGGGACTCAATTAGCCAAAAACATTCAGTACTTC.

This clonotype was seen ten or more times. The genes are TRBV12-3 or TRBV12-4 and TRBJ2-6; the D is unclear. This CDR3 is 15 amino acids long. The V end lost 1 base, the J end lost 1 base, and 5 bases lay between the germline ends. The CDR3 DNA is TGTGCCAGCAGTTTAGACCTGTCTGGGGCCAACGTCCTGACTTTC. This codes for CASSLDLSGANVLTF.

Notes on this clonotype: This may stem from a read error, because a much larger clone lies one nucleotide away. The J gene is TRBJ2-5, the V gene TRBV29-1; D may be TRBD1 (5 bases). CDR3 size: 14 residues. The ends were cut back, 6 bases at V and 9 bases at J, with 23 bases in the middle. In germline, CDR1 is SQVTM, CDR2 ANQGSEA. The CDR3 region has the DNA TGCAGCGTGGAACCGGATACAGGCGTCGAGGCCCAGTACTTC. Amino acids: CSVEPDTGVEAQYF.

This clonotype was counted only a few times. The V and J genes are TRBV9 and TRBJ2-7; D is uncertain. Germline loops: CDR1 SGDLS, CDR2 YYNGEE. The ends were cut back, 0 bases at V and 5 bases at J, with 15 bases in the middle. This CDR3 is 15 amino acids long. The CDR3 nucleotides are TGTGCCAGCAGCGTAGCTACCGGCAATAAGGACGAGCAGTACTTC. Encoded protein: CASSVATGNKDEQYF.

This clonotype was detected ten times or more. This chain joins TRBV27 and TRBJ2-5; D perhaps matches TRBD1 (5 bases). V was pared by 2 bases and J by 2 bases, with 9 bases between. This CDR3 has 14 residues. From germline, CDR1 is MNHEY and CDR2 SMNVEV (reference sequence). Here the CDR3 DNA reads TGTGCCAGCAGTTTAACCAGGGCACAAGAGACCCAGTACTTC. Its translation is CASSLTRAQETQYF.